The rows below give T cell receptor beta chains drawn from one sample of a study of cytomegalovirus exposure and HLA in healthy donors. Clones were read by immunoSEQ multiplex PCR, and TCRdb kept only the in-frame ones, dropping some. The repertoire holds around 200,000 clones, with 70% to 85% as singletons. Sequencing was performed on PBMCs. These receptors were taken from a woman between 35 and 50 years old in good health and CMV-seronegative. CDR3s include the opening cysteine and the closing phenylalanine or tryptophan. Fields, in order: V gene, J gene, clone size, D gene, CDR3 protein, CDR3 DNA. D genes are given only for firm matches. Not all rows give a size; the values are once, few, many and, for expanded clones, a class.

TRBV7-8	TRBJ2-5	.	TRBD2	CASSFLAGQETQYF	TGTGCCAGCAGCTTTTTAGCGGGCCAAGAGACCCAGTACTTC
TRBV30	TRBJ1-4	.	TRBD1	CAWGTGSNEKLFF	TGTGCCTGGGGGACAGGTTCAAATGAAAAACTGTTTTTT
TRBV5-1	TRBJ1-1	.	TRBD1	CASSFQGAVTEAFF	TGCGCCAGCAGCTTCCAGGGGGCGGTCACTGAAGCCTTCTTT
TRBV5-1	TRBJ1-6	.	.	CASRDSPSSYNSPLHF	TGCGCCAGCAGGGACAGCCCGAGCTCCTATAATTCACCCCTCCACTTT
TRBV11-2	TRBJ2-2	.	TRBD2	CASSSRAGAHNTGELFF	TGTGCCAGCAGCTCAAGAGCGGGGGCCCATAACACCGGGGAGCTGTTTTTT
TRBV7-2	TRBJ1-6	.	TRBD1	CASSSGTGSISYNSPLHF	TGTGCCAGCAGCTCCGGGACAGGTTCAATCTCCTATAATTCACCCCTCCACTTT
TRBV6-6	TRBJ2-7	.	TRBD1	CASRRTGSGEQYF	TGTGCCAGCAGGCGGACAGGGTCAGGGGAGCAGTACTTC
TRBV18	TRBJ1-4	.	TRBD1	CASSLDRGNEKLFF	TGTGCCAGCTCACTGGACAGGGGTAATGAAAAACTGTTTTTT
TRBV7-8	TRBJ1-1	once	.	CASSVIGSTEAFF	TGTGCCAGCAGCGTCATCGGGAGCACTGAAGCTTTCTTT
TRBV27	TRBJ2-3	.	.	CASSFTGISTDTQYF	TGTGCCAGCAGTTTTACCGGGATTAGCACAGATACGCAGTATTTT
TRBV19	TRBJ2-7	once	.	CASSPGQPNEQYF	TGTGCCAGTAGTCCCGGACAGCCAAACGAGCAGTACTTC
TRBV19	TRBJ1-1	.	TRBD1	CASRYTGVMNTEAFF	TGTGCCAGTAGATACACAGGGGTGATGAACACTGAAGCTTTCTTT
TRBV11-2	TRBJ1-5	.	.	CASSLTQGNQPQHF	TGTGCCAGCAGCTTAACACAGGGAAATCAGCCCCAGCATTTT
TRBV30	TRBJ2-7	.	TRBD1	CAYRTGQGPEQYF	TGTGCCTACCGGACGGGACAGGGGCCCGAGCAGTACTTC
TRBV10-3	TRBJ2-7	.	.	CAISEVQLYEQYF	TGTGCCATCAGTGAGGTGCAGTTATACGAGCAGTACTTC
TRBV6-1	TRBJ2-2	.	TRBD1	CASSGQGVAGELFF	TGTGCCAGCTCCGGACAGGGTGTAGCCGGGGAGCTGTTTTTT
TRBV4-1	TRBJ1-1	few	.	CASSQEPGGDTEAFF	TGCGCCAGCAGCCAAGAGCCGGGGGGGGACACTGAAGCTTTCTTT
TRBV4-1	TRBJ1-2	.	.	CASSLERGTLNYGYTF	TGCGCCAGCAGCCTAGAGAGGGGGACCCTTAACTATGGCTACACCTTC
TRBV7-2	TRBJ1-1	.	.	CASSLGRENTEAFF	TGTGCCAGCAGCTTAGGCAGGGAGAACACTGAAGCTTTCTTT
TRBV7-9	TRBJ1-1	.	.	CASSLVGGGNTEAFF	TGTGCCAGCAGCTTAGTAGGCGGGGGGAACACTGAAGCTTTCTTT
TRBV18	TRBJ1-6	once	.	CASSGDNSSPLHF	TGTGCCAGCTCGGGGGACAATAGCTCACCCCTCCACTTT
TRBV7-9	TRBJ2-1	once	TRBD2	CASSAAGRTYEQFF	TGTGCCAGCAGCGCCGCCGGGAGGACATATGAGCAGTTCTTC
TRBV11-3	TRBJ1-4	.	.	CASSLDRVNEKLFF	TGTGCCAGCAGCTTAGACAGGGTAAATGAAAAACTGTTTTTT
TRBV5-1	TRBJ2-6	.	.	CAGYSDSSGANVLTF	TGCGCCGGCTACTCGGACAGCTCTGGGGCCAACGTCCTGACTTTC
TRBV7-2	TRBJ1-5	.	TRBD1	CASSAQTGEVQPQHF	TGTGCCAGCAGCGCTCAGACAGGGGAGGTTCAGCCCCAGCATTTT
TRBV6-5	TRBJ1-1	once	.	CASSTGREAFF	TGTGCCAGCAGCACGGGTCGCGAAGCTTTCTTT
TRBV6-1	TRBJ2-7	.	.	CASRHDSGELLEQYF	TGTGCCAGCAGACACGATTCAGGTGAACTTCTCGAGCAGTACTTC
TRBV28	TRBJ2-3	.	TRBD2	CASSLAKRGGTDTQYF	TGTGCCAGCAGTTTGGCTAAGCGGGGGGGCACAGATACGCAGTATTTT
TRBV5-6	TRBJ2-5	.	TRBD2	CASSLALLAGARGETQYF	TGTGCCAGCAGCTTGGCCCTACTAGCGGGGGCTAGGGGGGAGACCCAGTACTTC
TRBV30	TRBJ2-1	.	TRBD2	CAWSVSWVAGPQFF	TGTGCCTGGAGTGTTAGCTGGGTAGCGGGACCGCAGTTCTTC
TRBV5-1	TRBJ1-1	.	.	CASSSLGGIVNTEAFF	TGCGCCAGCTCAAGTCTGGGAGGTATTGTGAACACTGAAGCTTTCTTT
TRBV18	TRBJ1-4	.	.	CASSPSRGNEKLFF	TGTGCCAGCTCACCCTCGAGAGGAAATGAAAAACTGTTTTTT
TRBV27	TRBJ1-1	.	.	CASQSLAAGAPEAFF	TGTGCCAGCCAGAGTTTAGCCGCAGGGGCACCTGAAGCTTTCTTT
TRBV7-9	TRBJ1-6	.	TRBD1	CASSYDTRDRGLHF	TGTGCCAGCAGCTATGACACCCGGGACAGAGGTCTCCACTTT
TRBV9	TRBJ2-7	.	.	CASSLSPSSYEQSF	TGTGCCAGCAGCCTTAGCCCGAGCTCCTACGAGCAGTCCTTC
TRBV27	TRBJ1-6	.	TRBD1	CASSLFDRVTYNSPLHF	TGTGCCAGCAGTTTATTCGACAGGGTCACCTATAATTCACCCCTCCACTTT
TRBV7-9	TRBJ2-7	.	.	CASSTSYEQYF	TGTGCCAGCAGCACGAGCTACGAGCAGTACTTC
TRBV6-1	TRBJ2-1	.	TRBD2	CASSEESLAGEYNEQFF	TGTGCCAGCAGTGAAGAATCGCTAGCGGGGGAGTACAATGAGCAGTTCTTC
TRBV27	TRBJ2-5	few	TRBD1	CAGLPGQGFIVGPQETQYF	TGTGCCGGCTTACCAGGACAGGGTTTTATCGTGGGACCCCAAGAGACCCAGTACTTC
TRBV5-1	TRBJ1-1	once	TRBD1	CASSLAGGQTEAFF	TGCGCCAGCAGCTTGGCAGGGGGACAGACTGAAGCTTTCTTT
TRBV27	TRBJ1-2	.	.	CASGFQGTGYTF	TGTGCCAGCGGATTTCAGGGGACGGGCTACACCTTC
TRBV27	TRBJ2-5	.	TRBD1	CASSFAGTGGLETQYF	TGTGCCAGCAGTTTCGCCGGGACAGGGGGCCTAGAGACCCAGTACTTC
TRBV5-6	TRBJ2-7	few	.	CASSLRAGTGEQYF	TGTGCCAGCAGCTTGAGGGCGGGGACGGGCGAGCAGTACTTC
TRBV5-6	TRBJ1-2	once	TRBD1	CASSPPPGTGPYGYPF	TGTGCCAGCAGCCCCCCTCCCGGGACAGGGCCCTATGGCTACCCCTTC
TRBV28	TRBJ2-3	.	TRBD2	CASSTHRMGGGTDTQYF	TGTGCCAGCAGTACTCATCGAATGGGAGGGGGCACAGATACGCAGTATTTT
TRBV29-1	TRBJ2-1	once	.	CSVSTEYNEQFF	TGCAGCGTTTCAACCGAGTACAATGAGCAGTTCTTC
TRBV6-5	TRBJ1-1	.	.	CASSVREAGEAFF	TGTGCCAGCAGTGTGAGGGAGGCTGGTGAAGCTTTCTTT
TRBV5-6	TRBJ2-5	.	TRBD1	CASSLGGQILETQYF	TGTGCCAGCAGCTTGGGGGGACAGATACTAGAGACCCAGTACTTC
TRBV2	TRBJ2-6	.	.	CASSEARHSGANVLTF	TGTGCCAGCAGTGAAGCGCGGCACTCTGGGGCCAACGTCCTGACTTTC
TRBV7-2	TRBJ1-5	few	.	CASSERSSNQPQHF	TGTGCCAGCAGCGAGCGGTCTAGCAATCAGCCCCAGCATTTT
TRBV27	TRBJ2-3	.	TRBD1	CASSRPGTGSTDTQYF	TGTGCCAGCAGTCGACCCGGGACAGGGAGCACAGATACGCAGTATTTT
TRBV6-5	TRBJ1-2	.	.	CASSYSEGTFSYGYTF	TGTGCCAGCAGTTACTCTGAGGGAACCTTTAGCTATGGCTACACCTTC